Presented here are 19 T cell receptor beta chains from one specimen sequenced in a study of CD8 T cells in ankylosing spondylitis. Whole-study results and caveats: Blood from ankylosing spondylitis patients appeared to carry a characteristic eight-variant TCR beta motif.

MiXCR was run by TCRdb on the 5' RACE reads, yielding one entry per CDR3 protein. The repertoire holds more than 600,000 distinct CDR3 sequences, with around 20% as singletons. These TCRs are of unknown antigen specificity. The sequenced sample was blood, either unsorted or a sorted T cell fraction (not recorded which). All receptors derive from a male donor with ankylosing spondylitis.

The rearrangement joins TRBV29-1 to TRBJ2-7; D is possibly TRBD1 (6 bases). The germline gives CDR1 SQVTM, CDR2 ANQGSEA. Trimming took off 3 bases at V and 1 base at J, with 16 bases between the two ends. The CDR3 length is 15 residues. The CDR3 coding sequence is TGCAGCGTTGATTCCTCGACAGGCGATTCCTACGAGCAGTACTTC. It translates to CSVDSSTGDSYEQYF.

The rearrangement links TRBV29-1 to TRBJ2-5; TRBD2 matches at 9 bases. V trimming: 5 bases; J trimming: 5 bases; junction bases outside the gene matches: 9. This CDR3 region has 14 residues. Germline CDR1 is SQVTM and CDR2 is ANQGSEA. CDR3 coding DNA: TGCAGCGTTCAGAGCGGGAGGCCCCTCGAGACCCAGTACTTC. It yields the protein CSVQSGRPLETQYF. The variable domain in full, with the rest retrieved from reference TRBV29-1 and TRBJ2-5, is SAVISQKPSRDICQRGTSLTIQCQVDSQVTMMFWYRQQPGQSLTLIATANQGSEATYESGFVIDKFPISRPNLTFSTLTVSNMSPEDSSIYLCSVQSGRPLETQYFGPGTRLLVL.

The sample holds a few counts of this clonotype. In DNA form, the CDR3 reads TGTGCCAGCAGCGGGACAGCCCTCTATGGCTACACCTTC. It translates to CASSGTALYGYTF. The rearrangement links TRBV25-1 to TRBJ1-2; the match to TRBD1 covers 7 bases. The CDR3 is 13 amino acids. Germline-derived CDR1 and CDR2 are MGHDK and SYGVNS. Trimming removed 6 bases from V and 4 bases from J; junction bases left unmatched: 5.

This clonotype was counted a few times. J is TRBJ1-2 and V is TRBV28; D possibly corresponds to TRBD1 (5 bases). The CDR3 is 14 residues long. Germline V gene sequence: CDR1 MDHEN, CDR2 SYDVKM. Trimming removed 4 bases from V and 4 bases from J, with 13 bases in between. CDR3 loop: CASSSSGGGYGYTF. The CDR3 region has the DNA TGTGCCAGCAGTTCCTCGGGGGGAGGCTATGGCTACACCTTC.

This clonotype was counted only a few times. The chain has TRBV5-6 and TRBJ1-2; the match to TRBD1 covers 7 bases. Per germline, CDR1 SGHDT and CDR2 YYEEEE. Unmatched junction bases numbered 7, after V lost 4 bases and J lost 7 bases. The CDR3 runs to 13 residues. The CDR3 is CASSPTGLSGYTF. CDR3 DNA sequence: TGTGCCAGCAGCCCGACAGGGCTTAGTGGCTACACCTTC.

J is TRBJ2-7 and V is TRBV10-3, with D possibly TRBD1 on 7 matching bases. V was clipped by 0 bases and J by 4 bases, with 10 bases between them. This CDR3 has 14 residues. Germline values: CDR1 ENHRY, CDR2 SYGVKD. The CDR3 nucleotides are TGTGCCATCAGTGAGTCGGAGGGGGCATACGAGCAGTACTTC. Translated: CAISESEGAYEQYF.

The chain combines TRBV6-1 with TRBJ1-6, with TRBD1 as a possible D gene (6 bases). Deletions cut 3 bases from V and 5 bases from J, with 14 bases between. The CDR3 is 16 amino acids. Looked up from germline, CDR1 is MNHNS and CDR2 is SASEGT. The CDR3 region has the DNA TGTGCCAGCAGTGACGGGGGGCGCCGCGATAATTCACCCCTCCACTTT. Protein: CASSDGGRRDNSPLHF.

This clonotype was picked up a small number of times. The chain recombines TRBV5-1 with TRBJ2-3; D is uncertain. The V end was cut by 2 bases, the J end by 2 bases, with 9 bases between. Germline assignment: CDR1 SGHRS and CDR2 YFSETQ. The CDR3 is 14 amino acids. This CDR3 reads CASSFADNTDTQYF. The CDR3 nucleotides are TGCGCCAGCAGCTTCGCAGATAACACAGATACGCAGTATTTT.

This sequence joins TRBV4-1 and TRBJ2-7; D possibly corresponds to TRBD2 (6 bases). The CDR3 is made up of 15 amino acids. V shed 0 bases and J shed 0 bases, with 9 bases lying between them. Germline V gene sequence: CDR1 MGHRA, CDR2 YSYEKL. As DNA, the CDR3 is TGCGCCAGCAGCCAAGACCCGGGGGTCTCCTACGAGCAGTACTTC. Its translation is CASSQDPGVSYEQYF.

This clonotype was seen only a few times. This chain links TRBV9 with TRBJ2-2; D may be TRBD2 (6 bases). The germline gives CDR1 SGDLS, CDR2 YYNGEE. The germline V and J ends were trimmed by 1 base and 4 bases, with 14 bases remaining between them. The CDR3 has 16 residues. CDR3 bases: TGTGCCAGCAGCGTAAGATCGGGGGAGGTCACCGGGGAGCTGTTTTTT. Translated, it gives CASSVRSGEVTGELFF.

This clonotype has only a few counts. The J gene is TRBJ2-1, the V gene TRBV5-1; TRBD2 aligns across 9 bases. This CDR3 has 19 residues. Germline V gene sequence: CDR1 SGHRS, CDR2 YFSETQ. V was pared by 2 bases and J by 4 bases, with 16 bases of the junction left unmatched. CDR3 amino acids: CASSLSPAGGTSPYNEQFF. The CDR3 DNA reads as TGCGCCAGCAGCTTATCCCCCGCCGGGGGGACTAGCCCTTACAATGAGCAGTTCTTC.

For the CDR3, the DNA is TGTGCCAGCAGCTTAGCCCCCCAAGCGGGAGCTCACCATGAGCAGTTCTTC. Amino acids: CASSLAPQAGAHHEQFF. The chain links TRBV7-2 to TRBJ2-1, with 8 bases identical to TRBD2. The CDR3 runs 17 residues. CDR1 is SGHTA, CDR2 FQGNSA, per germline. Trimming took 0 bases from V and 8 from J; bases not matched to a gene: 12. The entire variable domain, with the rest obtained from reference TRBV7-2 and TRBJ2-1, is as follows: GAGVSQSPSNKVTEKGKDVELRCDPISGHTALYWYRQSLGQGLEFLIYFQGNSAPDKSGLPSDRFSAERTGGSVSTLTIQRTQQEDSAVYLCASSLAPQAGAHHEQFFGPGTRLTVL.

A few counts support this clonotype. The rearrangement uses TRBV7-9 and TRBJ2-7, with 11 bases identical to TRBD1. Germline V gene sequence: CDR1 SEHNR, CDR2 FQNEAQ (reference sequence). The CDR3 extends over 15 amino acids. V trimming: 4 bases; J trimming: 4 bases; junction bases outside the gene matches: 6. CDR3 loop: CASSSPGQGVYEQYF. CDR3 DNA sequence: TGTGCCAGCAGCTCCCCGGGACAGGGGGTTTACGAGCAGTACTTC.

This clonotype was observed at least ten times. The J gene is TRBJ2-5, the V gene TRBV2; tentatively, D is TRBD2 (7 bases). V was pared by 7 bases and J by 2 bases, with 17 bases between. Germline CDR1 is SNHLY and CDR2 is FYNNEI. The CDR3 contains 15 residues. The CDR3 nucleotides are TGTGCCAGCAAAAAGGGGGGGACTACACAAGAGACCCAGTACTTC. Translated, it gives CASKKGGTTQETQYF.

This rearrangement joins TRBV14 to TRBJ2-5; a possible D gene is TRBD2 (5 bases). The CDR3 sequence is 15 residues long. With 1 base removed from V and 0 bases from J, the gap between germline ends came to 9 bases. Germline V lookup: CDR1 SGHDN, CDR2 FVKESK. The CDR3 region has the DNA TGTGCCAGCAGCCAAGGTTCGGGGTACCAAGAGACCCAGTACTTC. Amino acid sequence: CASSQGSGYQETQYF.

This clonotype appeared a few times. This chain links TRBV4-1 with TRBJ2-4, with 9 positions matching TRBD1. The CDR3 is made up of 22 amino acids. Germline lookup yields CDR1 MGHRA and CDR2 YSYEKL. J lost 0 bases, V lost 0 bases, and 18 bases had no gene match. The chain's CDR3 is CASSQEVVRTGEGLLAKNIQYF. The CDR3 bases are TGCGCCAGCAGCCAAGAAGTTGTTCGGACAGGGGAGGGGCTTTTAGCCAAAAACATTCAGTACTTC.

This clonotype was counted many times. The chain has TRBV12-3 or TRBV12-4 and TRBJ1-2; weak D call: TRBD1 (5 bases). The CDR3 covers 14 residues. Trimming cost V 3 bases and J 0 bases, with 8 bases left between them. The chain's CDR3 is CASSFGGANYGYTF. In DNA form, the CDR3 reads TGTGCCAGCAGTTTTGGGGGAGCTAACTATGGCTACACCTTC.

This clonotype was picked up many times. The chain joins TRBV20-1 to TRBJ2-1; D unresolved. Germline V gene sequence: CDR1 DFQATT, CDR2 SNEGSKA (reference sequence). The V and J ends lost 0 bases and 4 bases respectively, with 16 bases between them. CDR3 size: 16 residues. In DNA, the CDR3 is TGCAGTGCTAGAGATCGGCCCGCCCGAACTTACAATGAGCAGTTCTTC. As protein: CSARDRPARTYNEQFF.

The V and J genes are TRBV5-5 and TRBJ1-5, with 7 positions matching TRBD1. Trimming took 1 base from V and 3 from J; bases not matched to a gene: 4. CDR1 is SGHKS, CDR2 YYEKEE, per germline (reference sequence). The CDR3 runs to 15 residues. In DNA form, the CDR3 reads TGTGCCAGCAGCTTGTCGACAGGGACCAATCAGCCCCAGCATTTT. It yields the protein CASSLSTGTNQPQHF.